This T cell receptor beta chain was captured by sequencing in a study of OX40 agonist ivuxolimab in advanced cancers. Study in general: The group had a mean age of about 60 years, ranged from roughly 23 to 79, and was roughly 83% male. Partial responses were recorded for three patients, including one with hepatocellular carcinoma and two with cutaneous melanoma.

Germline V CDR1 and CDR2: MNHEY, SVGAGI. The CDR3 runs 13 residues. Trimming took off 0 bases at V and 5 bases at J, with 5 bases between the two ends. This table comes from immunoSEQ multiplex PCR, and its TCRdb copy is limited to in-frame clones, with some not included. This sample carries tens of thousands of clones, roughly nine tenths of them seen once, and the ten largest clones take roughly 9.7%. This clone was found a few times. The sequence was obtained from an adult with an advanced solid tumor such as melanoma, head and neck, liver or kidney cancer. The sample was CD4+ or CD8+ T cells sorted from blood, taken in a trial of the OX40 agonist ivuxolimab. The chain uses TRBV6-5 and TRBJ2-1; D call uncertain. The CDR3: CASSYSRHNEQFF. CDR3 DNA: TGTGCCAGCAGTTACTCTAGGCACAATGAGCAGTTCTTC.